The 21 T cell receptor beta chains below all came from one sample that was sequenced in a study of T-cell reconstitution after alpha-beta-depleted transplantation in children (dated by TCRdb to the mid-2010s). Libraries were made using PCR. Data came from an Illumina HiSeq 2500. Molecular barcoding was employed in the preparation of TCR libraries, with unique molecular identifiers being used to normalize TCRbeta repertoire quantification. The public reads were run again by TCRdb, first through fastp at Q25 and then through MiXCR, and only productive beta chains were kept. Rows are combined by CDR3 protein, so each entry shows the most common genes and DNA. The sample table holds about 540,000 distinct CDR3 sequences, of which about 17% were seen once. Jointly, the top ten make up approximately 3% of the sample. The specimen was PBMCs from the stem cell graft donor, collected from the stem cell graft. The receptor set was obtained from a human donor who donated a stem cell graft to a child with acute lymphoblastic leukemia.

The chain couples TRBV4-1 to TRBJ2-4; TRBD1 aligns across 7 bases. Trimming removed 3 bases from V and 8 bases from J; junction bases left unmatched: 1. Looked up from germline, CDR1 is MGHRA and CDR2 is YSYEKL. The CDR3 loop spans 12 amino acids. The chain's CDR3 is CASSHTGDIQYF. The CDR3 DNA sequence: TGCGCCAGCAGCCATACAGGGGACATTCAGTACTTC.

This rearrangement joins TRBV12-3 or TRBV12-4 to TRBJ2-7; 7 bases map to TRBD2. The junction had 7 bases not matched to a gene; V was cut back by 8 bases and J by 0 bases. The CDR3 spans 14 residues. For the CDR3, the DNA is TGTGCCAGCCCCGGGAGGACCGTCTCCTACGAGCAGTACTTC. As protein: CASPGRTVSYEQYF.

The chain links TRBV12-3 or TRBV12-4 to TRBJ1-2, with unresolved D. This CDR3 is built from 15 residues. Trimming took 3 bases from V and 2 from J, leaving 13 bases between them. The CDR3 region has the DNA TGTGCCAGCAGTTTGATGACTACACCGAACTATGGCTACACCTTC. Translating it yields CASSLMTTPNYGYTF.

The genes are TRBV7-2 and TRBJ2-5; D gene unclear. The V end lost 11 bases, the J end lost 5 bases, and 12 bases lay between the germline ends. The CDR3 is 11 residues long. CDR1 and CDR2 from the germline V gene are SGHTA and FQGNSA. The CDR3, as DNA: TGTGCCTCAAATATGGGTGAGACCCAGTACTTC. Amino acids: CASNMGETQYF.

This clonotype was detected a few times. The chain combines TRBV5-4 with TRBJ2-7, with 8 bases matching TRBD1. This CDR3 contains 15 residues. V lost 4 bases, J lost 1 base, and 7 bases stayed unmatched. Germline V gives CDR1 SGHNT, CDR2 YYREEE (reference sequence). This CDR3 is CASSPRTGRSYEQYF. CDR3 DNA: TGTGCCAGCAGCCCTCGGACAGGGAGGTCCTACGAGCAGTACTTC.

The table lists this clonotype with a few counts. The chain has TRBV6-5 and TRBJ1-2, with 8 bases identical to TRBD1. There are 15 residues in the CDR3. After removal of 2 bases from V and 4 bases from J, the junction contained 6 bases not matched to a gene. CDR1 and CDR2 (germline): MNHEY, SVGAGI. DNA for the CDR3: TGTGCCAGCAGTTACACAGGGGGGCCTGGCTATGGCTACACCTTC. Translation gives CASSYTGGPGYGYTF.

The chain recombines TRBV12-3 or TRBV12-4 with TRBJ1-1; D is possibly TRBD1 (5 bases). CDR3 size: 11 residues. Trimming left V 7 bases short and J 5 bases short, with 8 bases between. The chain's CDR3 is CASNQGTEAFF. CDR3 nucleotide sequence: TGTGCCAGCAATCAGGGTACTGAAGCTTTCTTT.

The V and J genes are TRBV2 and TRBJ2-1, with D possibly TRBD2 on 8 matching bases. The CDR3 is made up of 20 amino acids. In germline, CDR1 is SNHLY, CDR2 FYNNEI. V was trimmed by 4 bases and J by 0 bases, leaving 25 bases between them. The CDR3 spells CASSGGGGIAGFSSYNEQFF. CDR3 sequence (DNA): TGTGCCAGCAGTGGAGGGGGCGGAATAGCGGGATTTAGCTCCTACAATGAGCAGTTCTTC.

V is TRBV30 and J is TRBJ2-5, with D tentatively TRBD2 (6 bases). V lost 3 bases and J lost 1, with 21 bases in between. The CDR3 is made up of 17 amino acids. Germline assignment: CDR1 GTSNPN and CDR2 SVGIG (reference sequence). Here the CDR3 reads CAWRASSQRLGQETQYF. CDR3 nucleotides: TGTGCCTGGAGGGCGTCTAGTCAACGACTAGGCCAAGAGACCCAGTACTTC.

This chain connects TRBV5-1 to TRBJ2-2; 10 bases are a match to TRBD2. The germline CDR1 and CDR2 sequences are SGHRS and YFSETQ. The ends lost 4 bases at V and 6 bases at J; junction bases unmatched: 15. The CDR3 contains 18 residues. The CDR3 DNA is TGCGCCAGCAGCCCGCCTACAGCGGGAGGGCCGACACCCGGGGAGCTGTTTTTT. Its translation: CASSPPTAGGPTPGELFF.

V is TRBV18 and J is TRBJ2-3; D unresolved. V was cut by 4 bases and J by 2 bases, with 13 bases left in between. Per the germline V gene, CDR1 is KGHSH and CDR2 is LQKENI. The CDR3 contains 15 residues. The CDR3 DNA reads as TGTGCCAGCTCACGGGCCGGTCCTTACACAGATACGCAGTATTTT. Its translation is CASSRAGPYTDTQYF.

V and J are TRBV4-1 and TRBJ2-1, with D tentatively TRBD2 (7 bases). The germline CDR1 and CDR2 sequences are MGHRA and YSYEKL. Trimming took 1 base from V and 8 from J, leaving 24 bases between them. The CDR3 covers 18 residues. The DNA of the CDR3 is TGCGCCAGCAGCCAAGGGGTGATTATTGGGGGGGCGCAGGATGAGCAGTTCTTC. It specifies CASSQGVIIGGAQDEQFF.

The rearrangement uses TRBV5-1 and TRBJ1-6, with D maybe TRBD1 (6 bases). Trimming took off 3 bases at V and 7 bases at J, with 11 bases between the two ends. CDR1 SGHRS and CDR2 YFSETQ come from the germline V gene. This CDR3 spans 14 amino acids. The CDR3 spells CASSWGAENSPLHF. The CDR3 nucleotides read TGCGCCAGCAGCTGGGGGGCGGAGAATTCACCCCTCCACTTT.

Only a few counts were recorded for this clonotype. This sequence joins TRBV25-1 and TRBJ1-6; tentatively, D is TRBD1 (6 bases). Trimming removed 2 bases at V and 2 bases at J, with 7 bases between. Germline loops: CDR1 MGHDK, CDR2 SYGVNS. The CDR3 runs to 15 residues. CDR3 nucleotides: TGTGCCAGCAGTGAAAGGGGGACCTATAATTCACCCCTCCACTTT. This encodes CASSERGTYNSPLHF.

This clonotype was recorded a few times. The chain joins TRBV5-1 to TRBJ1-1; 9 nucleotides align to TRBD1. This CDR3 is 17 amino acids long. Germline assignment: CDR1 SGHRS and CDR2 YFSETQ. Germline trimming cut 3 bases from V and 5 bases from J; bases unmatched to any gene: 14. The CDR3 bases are TGCGCCAGCAGCTCCGGCACAGGGGGCGGGCGGGTGACTGAAGCTTTCTTT. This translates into CASSSGTGGGRVTEAFF.

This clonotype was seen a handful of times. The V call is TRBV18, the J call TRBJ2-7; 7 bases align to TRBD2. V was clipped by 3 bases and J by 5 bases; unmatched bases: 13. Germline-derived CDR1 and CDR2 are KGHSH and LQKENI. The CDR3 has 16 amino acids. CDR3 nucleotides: TGTGCCAGCTCACCGAAGGGAGGGGTAAGGTTTGACGAGCAGTACTTC. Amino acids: CASSPKGGVRFDEQYF.

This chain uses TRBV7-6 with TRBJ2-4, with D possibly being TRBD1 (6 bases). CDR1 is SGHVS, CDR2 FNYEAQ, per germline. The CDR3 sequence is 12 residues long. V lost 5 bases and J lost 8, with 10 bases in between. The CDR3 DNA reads TGTGCCAGCAGCGGGGGCACTGACATTCAGTACTTC. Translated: CASSGGTDIQYF.

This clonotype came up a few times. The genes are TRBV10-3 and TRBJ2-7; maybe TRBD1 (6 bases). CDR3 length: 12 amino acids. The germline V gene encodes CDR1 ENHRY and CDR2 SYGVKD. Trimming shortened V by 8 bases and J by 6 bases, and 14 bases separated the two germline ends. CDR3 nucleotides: TGTGCCATCGGCAAGGGGGAGACCGAGCAGTACTTC. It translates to CAIGKGETEQYF.

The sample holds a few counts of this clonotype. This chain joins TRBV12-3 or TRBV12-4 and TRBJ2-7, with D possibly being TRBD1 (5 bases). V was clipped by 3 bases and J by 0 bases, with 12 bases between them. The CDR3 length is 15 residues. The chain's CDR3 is CASSFRDSLSYEQYF. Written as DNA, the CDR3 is TGTGCCAGCAGTTTTAGAGACAGCCTCTCCTACGAGCAGTACTTC.

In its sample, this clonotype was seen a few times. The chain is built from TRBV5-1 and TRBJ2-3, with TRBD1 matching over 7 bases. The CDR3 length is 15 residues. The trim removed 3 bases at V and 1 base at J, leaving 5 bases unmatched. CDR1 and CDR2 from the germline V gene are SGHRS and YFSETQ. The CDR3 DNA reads TGCGCCAGCAGCTACCAGGGACAGCGCACAGATACGCAGTATTTT. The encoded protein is CASSYQGQRTDTQYF.

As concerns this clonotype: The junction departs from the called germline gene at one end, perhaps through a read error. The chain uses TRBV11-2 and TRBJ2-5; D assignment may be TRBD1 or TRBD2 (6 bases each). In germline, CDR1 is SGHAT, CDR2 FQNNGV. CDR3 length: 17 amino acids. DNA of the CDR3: TGTGCCACCAGCTTAGATCTGCTCAGGGGACTTGCGGAGACCCAGTACTTC. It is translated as CATSLDLLRGLAETQYF.